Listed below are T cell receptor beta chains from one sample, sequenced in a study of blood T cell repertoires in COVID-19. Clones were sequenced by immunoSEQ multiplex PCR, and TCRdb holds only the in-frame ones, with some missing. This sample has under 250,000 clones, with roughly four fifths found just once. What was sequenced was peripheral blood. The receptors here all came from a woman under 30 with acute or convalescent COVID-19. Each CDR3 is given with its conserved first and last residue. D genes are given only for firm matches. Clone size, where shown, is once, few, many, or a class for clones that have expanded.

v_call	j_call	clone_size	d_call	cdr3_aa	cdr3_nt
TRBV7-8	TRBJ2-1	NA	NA	CASSLDFSGASYNEQFF	TGTGCCAGCAGCTTAGATTTTAGTGGAGCCTCCTACAATGAGCAGTTCTTC
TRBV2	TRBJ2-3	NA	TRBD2	CASSEESGRDTQYF	TGTGCCAGCAGTGAGGAGAGCGGGAGGGATACGCAGTATTTT
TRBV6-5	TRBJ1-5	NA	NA	CASRLDSNQPQHF	TGTGCCAGCAGACTAGATAGCAATCAGCCCCAGCATTTT
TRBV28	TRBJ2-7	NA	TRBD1	CASSFDRGLFSYEQYF	TGTGCCAGCAGTTTCGACAGGGGGCTCTTCTCCTACGAGCAGTACTTC
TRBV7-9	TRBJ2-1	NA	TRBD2	CASSYTSGSGNEQFF	TGTGCCAGCAGCTATACTAGCGGGAGTGGCAATGAGCAGTTCTTC
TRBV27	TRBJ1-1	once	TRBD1	CASGVTGGTEAFF	TGTGCCAGCGGAGTTACAGGGGGCACTGAAGCTTTCTTT
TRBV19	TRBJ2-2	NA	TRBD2	CASSIGYSGGTGELFF	TGTGCCAGTAGTATAGGCTACAGCGGGGGCACCGGGGAGCTGTTTTTT
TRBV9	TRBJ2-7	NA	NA	CASSVGPRAPYEQYF	TGTGCCAGCAGCGTAGGTCCCAGGGCCCCTTACGAGCAGTACTTC
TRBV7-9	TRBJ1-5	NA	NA	CASSPPGGSNQPQHF	TGTGCCAGCAGCCCCCCGGGTGGTAGCAATCAGCCCCAGCATTTT
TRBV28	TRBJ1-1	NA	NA	CASSFPTDPGINTEAFF	TGTGCCAGCAGTTTCCCAACCGATCCAGGAATAAACACTGAAGCTTTCTTT
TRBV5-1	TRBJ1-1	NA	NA	CASSLGDRGAFF	TGCGCCAGCAGCCTGGGGGATAGGGGAGCTTTCTTT
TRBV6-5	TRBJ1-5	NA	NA	CASSYIGGNQPQHF	TGTGCCAGCAGTTACATAGGGGGCAATCAGCCCCAGCATTTT
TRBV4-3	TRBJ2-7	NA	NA	CASSQTGNSLDEQYF	TGCGCCAGCAGCCAAACAGGGAATTCCTTGGACGAGCAGTACTTC
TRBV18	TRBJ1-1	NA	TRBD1	CASSPRQGVNTEAFF	TGTGCCAGCTCACCACGACAGGGTGTCAACACTGAAGCTTTCTTT
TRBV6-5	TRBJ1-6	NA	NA	CASSSGSSPLHF	TGTGCCAGCAGTTCAGGGTCCTCACCCCTCCACTTT
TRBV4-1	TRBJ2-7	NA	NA	CASSQDGRGGYEQYF	TGCGCCAGCAGCCAAGATGGCAGGGGTGGATACGAGCAGTACTTC
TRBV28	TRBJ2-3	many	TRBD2	CASSDRTSGTDTQYF	TGTGCCAGCAGCGATCGGACTAGCGGCACAGATACGCAGTATTTT
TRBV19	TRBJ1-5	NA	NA	CASSIGAGSLNQPQHF	TGTGCCAGTAGTATAGGGGCAGGCTCTCTCAATCAGCCCCAGCATTTT
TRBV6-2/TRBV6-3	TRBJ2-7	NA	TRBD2	CASSSRPAGAGVYEQYF	TGTGCCAGCAGTTCTCGACCAGCGGGAGCTGGCGTCTACGAGCAGTACTTC
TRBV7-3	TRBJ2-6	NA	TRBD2	CASSWTSGRAGANVLTF	TGTGCCAGCAGCTGGACTAGCGGGAGGGCTGGGGCCAACGTCCTGACTTTC
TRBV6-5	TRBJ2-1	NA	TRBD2	CASTGLAGGNEQFF	TGTGCCAGCACCGGACTAGCGGGGGGGAATGAGCAGTTCTTC
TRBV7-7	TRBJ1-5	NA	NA	CASSPPPRDRWNQPQHF	TGTGCTAGCAGCCCCCCTCCGAGGGATAGATGGAATCAGCCCCAGCATTTT
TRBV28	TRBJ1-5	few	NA	CASSSQQGNQPQHF	TGTGCCAGCAGTTCACAACAGGGTAATCAGCCCCAGCATTTT
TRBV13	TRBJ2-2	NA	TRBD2	CASSRYKTSGGTGELFF	TGTGCCAGCAGCCGATACAAGACTAGCGGGGGGACCGGGGAGCTGTTTTTT
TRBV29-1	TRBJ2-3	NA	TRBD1	CSLATGPVTDTQYF	TGCAGCCTTGCGACAGGGCCTGTCACAGATACGCAGTATTTT